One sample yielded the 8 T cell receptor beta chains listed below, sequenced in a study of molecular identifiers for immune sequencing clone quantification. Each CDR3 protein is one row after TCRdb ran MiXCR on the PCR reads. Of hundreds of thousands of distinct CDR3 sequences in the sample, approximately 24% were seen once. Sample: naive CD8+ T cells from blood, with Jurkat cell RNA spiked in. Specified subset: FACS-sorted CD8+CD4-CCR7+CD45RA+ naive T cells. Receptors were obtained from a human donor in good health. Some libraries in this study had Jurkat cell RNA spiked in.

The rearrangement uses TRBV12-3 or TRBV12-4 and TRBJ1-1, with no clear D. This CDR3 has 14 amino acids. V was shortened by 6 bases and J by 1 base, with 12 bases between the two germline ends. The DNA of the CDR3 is TGTGCCAGCAGACTCTACAGCACGAACACTGAAGCTTTCTTT. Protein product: CASRLYSTNTEAFF.

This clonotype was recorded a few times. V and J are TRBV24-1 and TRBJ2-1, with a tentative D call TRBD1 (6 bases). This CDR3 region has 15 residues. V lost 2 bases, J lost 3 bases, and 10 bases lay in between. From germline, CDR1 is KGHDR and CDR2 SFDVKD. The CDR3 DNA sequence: TGTGCCACCAGTGATTCCGGGACAAACTACAATGAGCAGTTCTTC. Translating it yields CATSDSGTNYNEQFF.

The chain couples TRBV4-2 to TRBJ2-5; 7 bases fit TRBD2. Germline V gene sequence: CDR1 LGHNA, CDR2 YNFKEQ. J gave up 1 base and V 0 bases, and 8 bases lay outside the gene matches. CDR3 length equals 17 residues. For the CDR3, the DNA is TGTGCCAGCAGCCAAGATAACAGTGGCGGGAGCCAAGAGACCCAGTACTTC. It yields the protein CASSQDNSGGSQETQYF.

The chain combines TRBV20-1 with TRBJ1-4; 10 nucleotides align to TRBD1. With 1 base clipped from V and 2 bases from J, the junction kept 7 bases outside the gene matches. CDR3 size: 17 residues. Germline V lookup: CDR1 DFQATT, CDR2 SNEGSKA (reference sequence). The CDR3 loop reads CSARGDRGGLTNEKLFF. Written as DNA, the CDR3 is TGCAGTGCTAGAGGGGACAGGGGCGGCCTTACTAATGAAAAACTGTTTTTT.

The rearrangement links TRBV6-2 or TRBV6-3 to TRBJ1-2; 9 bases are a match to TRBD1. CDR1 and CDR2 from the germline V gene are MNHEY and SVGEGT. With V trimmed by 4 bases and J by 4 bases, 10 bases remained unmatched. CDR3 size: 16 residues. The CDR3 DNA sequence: TGTGCCAGCAGTTCTCGGGACAGGGTCGTTCTCTATGGCTACACCTTC. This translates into CASSSRDRVVLYGYTF.

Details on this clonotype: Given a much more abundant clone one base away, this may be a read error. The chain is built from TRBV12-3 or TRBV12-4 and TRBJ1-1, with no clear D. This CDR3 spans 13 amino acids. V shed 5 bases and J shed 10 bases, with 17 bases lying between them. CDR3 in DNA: TGTGCCAGCAGTCTTGGCGCGCAGCTTGGAGCTTTCTTT. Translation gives CASSLGAQLGAFF.

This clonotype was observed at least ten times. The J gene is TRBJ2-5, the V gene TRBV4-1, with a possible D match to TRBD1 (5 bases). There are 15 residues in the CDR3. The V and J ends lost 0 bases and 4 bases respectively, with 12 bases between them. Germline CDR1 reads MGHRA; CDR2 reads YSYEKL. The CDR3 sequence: CASSQDFPTGETQYF. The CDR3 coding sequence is TGCGCCAGCAGCCAAGATTTCCCCACAGGAGAGACCCAGTACTTC.

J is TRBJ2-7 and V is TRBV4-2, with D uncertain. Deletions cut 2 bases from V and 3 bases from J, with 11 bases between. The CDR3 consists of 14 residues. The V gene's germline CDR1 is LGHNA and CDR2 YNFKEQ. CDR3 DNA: TGTGCCAGCAGCCAACACACGACGAACTACGAGCAGTACTTC. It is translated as CASSQHTTNYEQYF.